The rows below give T cell receptor beta chains drawn from one sample of a study of T-cell reconstitution after alpha-beta-depleted transplantation in children. One entry per CDR3 protein results from TCRdb running MiXCR on the PCR reads. Among roughly 570,000 distinct CDR3 sequences listed, roughly a quarter were seen once. The material was PBMCs, obtained before TCRalphabeta/CD19-depleted stem cell transplant. These receptors originate from a boy in the first two years of life with Wiskott-Aldrich syndrome, due to receive a stem cell transplant. CDR3s leave out the opening cysteine and the closing phenylalanine or tryptophan. Size is stated for part of the rows, as once, few or many counts, or as a class when the clone is expanded.

TRBV25-1	TRBJ2-2	11	NA	ASNRGGIGELF
TRBV20-1	TRBJ2-3	13	NA	SARDLGRSTDTQY
TRBV12-3/TRBV12-4	TRBJ1-2	11	NA	ASSPQPRTGGT
TRBV9	TRBJ2-2	14	NA	ASRDPGTANTGELF
TRBV5-1	TRBJ1-1	13	few	ASSLLTGIGTEAF
TRBV24-1	TRBJ2-1	15	few	ATSDLGRGSSYNEQF
TRBV20-1	TRBJ2-1	12	NA	SARGSISYNEQF
TRBV20-1	TRBJ2-1	12	NA	SARSEVSYNEQF
TRBV5-1	TRBJ2-2	17	NA	ASSLAPGLAGVNTGELF
TRBV20-1	TRBJ2-1	13	NA	SARDWRSSYNEQF
TRBV6-5	TRBJ2-5	11	NA	ATKDLVRETQY
TRBV7-9	TRBJ2-3	9	few	ASRSGDTQY
TRBV4-1	TRBJ2-1	15	NA	ASSQFRPGPGGNEQF
TRBV10-3	TRBJ1-1	13	few	AISESGQWNTEAF
TRBV5-1	TRBJ2-7	14	few	ASSLAYLAGRDEQY
TRBV5-1	TRBJ2-5	15	NA	ASSSGLAGGKGETQY
TRBV25-1	TRBJ2-5	10	NA	ASSDAVETQY
TRBV5-1	TRBJ2-3	13	few	ASSLSRASTDTQY
TRBV10-3	TRBJ2-1	15	few	AISESALAGGGNEQF
TRBV20-1	TRBJ2-5	12	few	SARTSGRSETQY
TRBV27	TRBJ2-3	12	once	ASSIRIGADTQY
TRBV24-1	TRBJ2-3	15	few	ATSDLQGATSTDTQY
TRBV19	TRBJ2-1	15	NA	ASSIARGRAYYNEQF
TRBV12-3/TRBV12-4	TRBJ2-1	13	NA	ASSWGLAVYNEQF
TRBV20-1	TRBJ2-3	10	few	SASKQRDTQY
TRBV12-3/TRBV12-4	TRBJ2-1	10	NA	ASGLTSNEQF
TRBV7-9	TRBJ1-3	11	few	ASSLTGSNTIY
TRBV20-1	TRBJ2-5	13	NA	SARAPYGIQETQY
TRBV4-2	TRBJ2-3	14	few	ASSQVSAGPQDTQY
TRBV4-1	TRBJ2-5	12	NA	ASSLSEGSETQY
TRBV20-1	TRBJ1-5	14	few	SARTYPGPLDQPQH
TRBV6-1	TRBJ1-5	13	NA	ASTGGGLGNQPQH
TRBV28	TRBJ2-3	16	NA	ASSFPSYRDPHTDTQY
TRBV5-1	TRBJ2-1	12	few	ASSLEASGRRSF
TRBV15	TRBJ2-1	14	NA	ATSSKLAGPHNEQF
TRBV5-1	TRBJ2-1	13	NA	ASSLRRGFDNEQF
TRBV20-1	TRBJ2-7	11	many	SAAATGVYEQY
TRBV5-1	TRBJ2-7	15	few	ASSAMTPGLAGYEQY
TRBV10-3	TRBJ2-1	11	few	ASTGGDYNEQF
TRBV29-1	TRBJ1-1	11	NA	SASLGGNTEAF
TRBV10-3	TRBJ2-5	13	NA	AISDQRASTETQY
TRBV2	TRBJ2-3	13	NA	ASRSGRAYLDTQY
TRBV6-2/TRBV6-3	TRBJ2-3	10	once	ASMDRTDTQY
TRBV12-3/TRBV12-4	TRBJ2-5	14	NA	ASSTSGGRGPETQY
TRBV5-1	TRBJ2-7	12	NA	ASSLEVALYEQY
TRBV9	TRBJ2-5	12	NA	ASSAYLGQETQY
TRBV28	TRBJ2-1	11	NA	ASSFPLANEQF
TRBV5-1	TRBJ1-4	14	few	ASSTRQGASNEKLF
TRBV5-1	TRBJ2-1	13	few	ASSLASSPLNEQF
TRBV27	TRBJ2-4	10	few	ASRGTSNIQY
TRBV5-1	TRBJ2-5	11	many	ASSLEGQETQY
TRBV5-6	TRBJ1-1	10	NA	ASSSGKTEAF
TRBV30	TRBJ2-5	13	NA	AWSDLLGLGETQY
TRBV14	TRBJ2-3	13	NA	ASSPGLATTGTQY
TRBV18	TRBJ2-5	12	NA	ASSRRSVQETQY
TRBV29-1	TRBJ2-5	11	NA	SVRTSGIKTQY
TRBV11-1	TRBJ1-2	16	NA	ASSLRRTGDSFKYGYT
TRBV5-1	TRBJ2-1	13	NA	ASSPSGSPYNEQF
TRBV15	TRBJ2-1	10	NA	ATSRLGIEQF
TRBV21-1	TRBJ2-2	14	NA	ASSKRTSENTGELF